These T cell receptor beta chains were read from a single sample in a study of CD8+CD57+ T cells in acquired aplastic anemia. TCRdb re-called the reads through MiXCR, storing one row per CDR3 protein. The profile shows about 40,000 distinct CDR3 sequences, about 63% of them singletons. Sequenced input: sorted CD4+, CD8+, or CD8+CD57+ T cells (not recorded which) from PBMCs. The receptors derive from a human donor with aplastic anemia. The CDR3 runs from the conserved cysteine through the conserved F or W. D genes are given only for firm matches. Rows may omit the clone size; those that give it use once, few, many or a size class.

cdr3_nt: TGTGCCAGCAGCTTCGGGCAAGAGACCCAGTACTTC; cdr3_aa: CASSFGQETQYF; d_call: -; j_call: TRBJ2-5; clone_size: once; v_call: TRBV14
cdr3_nt: TGTGCCAGCAGCCCACCCGGACAGGGGTTCAATGAGCAGTTCTTC; cdr3_aa: CASSPPGQGFNEQFF; d_call: TRBD1; j_call: TRBJ2-1; clone_size: -; v_call: TRBV9
cdr3_nt: TGTGCCAGCAGGGAAGGGACTACTAACACAGATACGCAGTATTTT; cdr3_aa: CASREGTTNTDTQYF; d_call: TRBD2; j_call: TRBJ2-3; clone_size: -; v_call: TRBV2
cdr3_nt: TGTGCCAGCAGCGCTCTTGGGGATTCGAACACCGGGGAGCTGTTTTTT; cdr3_aa: CASSALGDSNTGELFF; d_call: -; j_call: TRBJ2-2; clone_size: medium-sized; v_call: TRBV9
cdr3_nt: TGTGCTAGCAGCTTGGCGCCTGAAGTTACCTACGAGCAGTACTTC; cdr3_aa: CASSLAPEVTYEQYF; d_call: -; j_call: TRBJ2-7; clone_size: -; v_call: TRBV7-7
cdr3_nt: TGTGCCAGCAGCTTAACCAGAGAAGCTTTCTTT; cdr3_aa: CASSLTREAFF; d_call: -; j_call: TRBJ1-1; clone_size: -; v_call: TRBV7-9
cdr3_nt: TGCGCCAGCAGCCAAGAGCGGGGGGGGGACTACGAGCAGTACTTC; cdr3_aa: CASSQERGGDYEQYF; d_call: TRBD2; j_call: TRBJ2-7; clone_size: -; v_call: TRBV4-1
cdr3_nt: TGTGCCAGCAGCTTCGGGACAGGGGGCACTGAAGCTTTCTTT; cdr3_aa: CASSFGTGGTEAFF; d_call: TRBD1; j_call: TRBJ1-1; clone_size: many; v_call: TRBV7-6
cdr3_nt: TGTGCCAGCAGCTTAATGGGGACAGTGAGGTCGCCTGAAGCTTTCTTT; cdr3_aa: CASSLMGTVRSPEAFF; d_call: TRBD1; j_call: TRBJ1-1; clone_size: -; v_call: TRBV11-1
cdr3_nt: TGTGCCAGCAGCTTGGGTGGGGTAACTAATGAAAAACTGTTTTTT; cdr3_aa: CASSLGGVTNEKLFF; d_call: -; j_call: TRBJ1-4; clone_size: -; v_call: TRBV5-4
cdr3_nt: TGTGCCAGCAGCTTGGAGTGGGCAGATACGCAGTATTTT; cdr3_aa: CASSLEWADTQYF; d_call: -; j_call: TRBJ2-3; clone_size: -; v_call: TRBV10-3
cdr3_nt: TGTGCCAGTAGTATTCGGGGAAATTCGGATTATGGCTACACCTTC; cdr3_aa: CASSIRGNSDYGYTF; d_call: -; j_call: TRBJ1-2; clone_size: -; v_call: TRBV19
cdr3_nt: TGTGCCAGTAGACGGGAGTCAGATACGCAGTATTTT; cdr3_aa: CASRRESDTQYF; d_call: -; j_call: TRBJ2-3; clone_size: -; v_call: TRBV2
cdr3_nt: TGTGCCAGCAGCTCATGGGGGGAAGCTTTCTTT; cdr3_aa: CASSSWGEAFF; d_call: -; j_call: TRBJ1-1; clone_size: -; v_call: TRBV11-2
cdr3_nt: TGTGCCAGCAGCTTGGATACTGTGAACACTGAAGCTTTCTTT; cdr3_aa: CASSLDTVNTEAFF; d_call: -; j_call: TRBJ1-1; clone_size: many; v_call: TRBV7-9
cdr3_nt: TGTGCCAGCAGTTCTGGGTACACCATATATTTT; cdr3_aa: CASSSGYTIYF; d_call: -; j_call: TRBJ1-3; clone_size: once; v_call: TRBV25-1
cdr3_nt: TGTGCCAGCAGCGCTCAGAGCACTGAAGCTTTCTTT; cdr3_aa: CASSAQSTEAFF; d_call: -; j_call: TRBJ1-1; clone_size: few; v_call: TRBV9
cdr3_nt: TGTGCCACCAGCAGAGATTTCTTTGGGGTGAGGGAGACCCAGTACTTC; cdr3_aa: CATSRDFFGVRETQYF; d_call: -; j_call: TRBJ2-5; clone_size: -; v_call: TRBV15
cdr3_nt: TGTGCCGCCAGCAGAGGAGGCCCGGGGGAGCTGTTTTTT; cdr3_aa: CAASRGGPGELFF; d_call: -; j_call: TRBJ2-2; clone_size: few; v_call: TRBV15
cdr3_nt: TGCAGCGTTGATGGTGGAAACACCATATATTTT; cdr3_aa: CSVDGGNTIYF; d_call: -; j_call: TRBJ1-3; clone_size: few; v_call: TRBV29-1
cdr3_nt: TGTGCCAGCAGTGAGAGTGAAAACTATGGCTACACCTTC; cdr3_aa: CASSESENYGYTF; d_call: -; j_call: TRBJ1-2; clone_size: medium-sized; v_call: TRBV6-4